Sequencing of this TCR beta chain was carried out in a study of blood T cell repertoires in COVID-19. Assay used: immunoSEQ multiplex PCR; TCRdb lists only in-frame clones, some missing. The table has around 260,000 clones, 80% to 90% seen once. This clone was observed once. Germline trimming cut 7 bases from V and 4 bases from J; bases unmatched to any gene: 16. The CDR3 covers 17 residues. The chain couples TRBV5-3 to TRBJ1-5, with 8 bases matching TRBD1. TRBV5-3 is an ORF, and what it does is uncertain. Sequencing was done on a sample of peripheral blood. This TCR was recovered from a woman aged 45-65 years who had recovered from COVID-19. This CDR3 is CARGRPDREESNQPQHF. The CDR3 DNA reads TGTGCCAGAGGTCGGCCGGACAGGGAAGAGAGTAATCAGCCCCAGCATTTT.